This T cell receptor beta chain was recovered during a study of identical twins. Findings and caveats of the study: For monozygotic twins, models underestimated out-of-frame TCR alpha sharing.

This clonotype was found many times. What it recognizes is unknown. The J segment lost 6 bases and the V segment lost 0 bases, leaving 12 bases of the junction unmatched. From germline, CDR1 is DFQATT and CDR2 SNEGSKA (reference sequence). This CDR3 is 16 amino acids long. MiXCR, run by TCRdb on the 5' RACE reads, gives a single entry per CDR3 protein. The sample includes over 200,000 distinct CDR3 sequences, roughly a tenth of them seen just once. The clonotype was recovered from a man aged 50-60 years in good health. The chain couples TRBV20-1 to TRBJ2-7; TRBD2 matches at 9 bases. The sample comprised memory T cells sorted from blood. The CDR3 is CSARDESSGGQGEQYF. DNA of the CDR3: TGCAGTGCTAGAGATGAGAGTAGCGGGGGCCAGGGCGAGCAGTACTTC.